This T cell receptor beta chain was sequenced for a study of T cell repertoires in cytomegalovirus infection. Study-wide background: CMV infection plus the matching HLA type was flagged by public TCR beta signatures. Regarding the study as a whole: Dominant in the ex vivo response were TCR beta clonotypes restricted by HLA-C and specific for CMV. Of the TCR beta families, the public ones yielded a cumulative frequency that identified carriers of CMV plus the relevant HLA.

This clonotype was counted ten times or more. As yet, its antigen is unknown. The CDR3 loop spans 13 amino acids. V lost 4 bases to trimming and J lost 0 bases, with 6 bases between them. Germline values: CDR1 SGHTA, CDR2 FQGNSA. TCRdb redid the calling of the reads with MiXCR, one entry per CDR3 protein. This table holds about 300,000 distinct CDR3 sequences, around 9.6% found once. This sequence originates from a human donor in good health (CMV status not recorded). Some clones in this sample may be carry-over from other donors' samples. The rearrangement joins TRBV7-2 to TRBJ1-2; D unresolved. The sample was PBMCs. For the CDR3, the DNA is TGTGCCAGCAGCTCGTCCTCTAACTATGGCTACACCTTC. This codes for CASSSSSNYGYTF.